Each of the 2 T cell receptor beta chains below was sequenced from the same sample in a study of post-analysis software for immune sequencing data. cDNA libraries of TCR beta carried unique molecular identifiers. One entry per CDR3 protein results from TCRdb running MiXCR on the PCR reads. This table has fewer than 700,000 distinct CDR3 sequences, roughly 40% appearing once. These receptors' targets are unknown. Points from the study as a whole: Five TRBV segments occurring more often in patients than controls included TRBV5-6, TRBV5-1 and TRBV20-1.

Sequences were obtained from blood. Receptor source: a girl aged 10-17 years with multiple sclerosis.

This clonotype came up a few times. The chain uses TRBV29-1 and TRBJ2-1, with TRBD2 matching over 7 bases. Germline V CDR1 and CDR2: SQVTM, ANQGSEA. V lost 2 bases and J lost 0; bases outside the gene matches: 4. This CDR3 comprises 15 residues. In nucleotides, the CDR3 is TGCAGCGTTGAAAGCGGGGTAAGCTCCTACAATGAGCAGTTCTTC. Amino acids: CSVESGVSSYNEQFF.

This clonotype has just a few counts. V usage is TRBV9 and J usage is TRBJ1-1; D not certain. V lost 0 bases, J lost 0 bases, and 9 bases lay in between. CDR3 length equals 15 residues. Germline V CDR1 and CDR2: SGDLS, YYNGEE. The CDR3 loop reads CASSVEFQMNTEAFF. The DNA of the CDR3 is TGTGCCAGCAGCGTAGAATTCCAGATGAACACTGAAGCTTTCTTT.